The source of this T cell receptor (beta chain) is a study of blood T cell repertoires in COVID-19. As for the study in general: T cells, B-cell-depleted T cells, or PBMCs provided the cDNA or gDNA that served as material.

The CDR3 extends over 14 amino acids. The trim removed 6 bases at V and 2 bases at J, leaving 6 bases unmatched. CDR1 ENHRY and CDR2 SYGVKD come from the germline V gene. In the study's own analysis: From reference gene primer amplification, estimates of nucleated cell counts were derived. This table comes from immunoSEQ multiplex PCR, and its TCRdb copy is limited to in-frame clones, with some not included. V, J and clone size are taken as reported in that table, and D and trimming were inferred from the DNA itself. The repertoire has about 190,000 clones, 84% of them found once; the top ten carry less than 20%.

This receptor was obtained from a human donor in a cohort sampled during active COVID-19. Sequencing was done on a sample of peripheral blood. The chain combines TRBV10-3 with TRBJ1-1, with 7 bases identical to TRBD1. This CDR3 is CAISAGTDNTEAFF. CDR3 coding DNA: TGTGCCATCAGCGCCGGGACAGACAACACTGAAGCTTTCTTT.